The 16 T cell receptor beta chains in this list originate from one sample, sequenced in a study of cytomegalovirus exposure and HLA in healthy donors. PCR was performed using 60 Vbeta and 13 Jbeta primers. The assay was immunoSEQ multiplex PCR, and TCRdb's table has in-frame clones only and misses some. The repertoire holds some 85,000 clones, with roughly 80% as singletons. Sample: PBMCs. All receptors derive from a woman in her fifties or sixties in good health and CMV-seronegative.

The J gene is TRBJ2-7, the V gene TRBV28, with 7 bases lining up with TRBD1. The V gene end was trimmed by 6 bases and the J gene end by 3 bases; junction bases not matched to a gene: 11. The CDR3 sequence is 15 residues long. Germline V gene lookup returns CDR1 MDHEN and CDR2 SYDVKM. The CDR3 loop reads CASSPAGTELYEQYV. The DNA for the CDR3 is TGTGCCAGCAGCCCGGCCGGGACAGAACTCTACGAGCAGTACGTC.

The chain couples TRBV19 to TRBJ2-2, with D tentatively TRBD1 (6 bases). The V gene lost 10 bases and the J gene lost 7 bases, with 13 bases spanning the gap. CDR3 length: 12 residues. Germline values: CDR1 LNHDA, CDR2 SQIVND (reference sequence). The CDR3 loop reads CATLQGDGELFF. CDR3 nucleotide sequence: TGTGCCACTTTACAGGGTGACGGGGAGCTGTTTTTT. The full variable domain, completed using reference TRBV19 and TRBJ2-2, is DGGITQSPKYLFRKEGQNVTLSCEQNLNHDAMYWYRQDPGQGLRLIYYSQIVNDFQKGDIAEGYSVSREKKESFPLTVTSAQKNPTAFYLCATLQGDGELFFGEGSRLTVL.

This clone was counted a single time. The V gene is TRBV11-2, the J gene TRBJ1-1; no clear D. CDR1 and CDR2 from the germline V gene are SGHAT and FQNNGV. Trimming left V 5 bases short and J 2 bases short, with 9 bases between. This CDR3 comprises 13 residues. CDR3 protein: CASSLGSNTEAFF. CDR3 nucleotide sequence: TGTGCCAGCAGCCTCGGTTCCAACACTGAAGCTTTCTTT. Using reference TRBV11-2 and TRBJ1-1 for the parts outside the CDR3, the full variable domain is EAGVAQSPRYKIIEKRQSVAFWCNPISGHATLYWYQQILGQGPKLLIQFQNNGVVDDSQLPKDRFSAERLKGVDSTLKIQPAKLEDSAVYLCASSLGSNTEAFFGQGTRLTVV.

This chain uses TRBV5-1 with TRBJ2-7; perhaps TRBD2 as D (6 bases). The germline V gene encodes CDR1 SGHRS and CDR2 YFSETQ. V was shortened by 0 bases and J by 12 bases, with 16 bases between the two germline ends. The CDR3 extends over 13 amino acids. In DNA, the CDR3 is TGCGCCAGCAGCTTGGACTTTGGGGGGATAGGGTACTTC. It codes for CASSLDFGGIGYF. Full variable domain (missing parts from reference TRBV5-1 and TRBJ2-7): KAGVTQTPRYLIKTRGQQVTLSCSPISGHRSVSWYQQTPGQGLQFLFEYFSETQRNKGNFPGRFSGRQFSNSRSEMNVSTLELGDSALYLCASSLDFGGIGYFGPGTRLTVT.

V gene TRBV2 combines with J gene TRBJ2-7, with D possibly TRBD2 on 6 matching bases. The germline V and J ends were trimmed by 8 bases and 6 bases, with 20 bases remaining between them. CDR1 is SNHLY and CDR2 is FYNNEI in the germline V gene. The CDR3 has 14 residues. The CDR3 spells CASGKEGGALEQYF. The CDR3 DNA reads TGTGCCAGCGGGAAGGAGGGTGGGGCCCTCGAGCAGTACTTC.

This sequence joins TRBV14 and TRBJ2-5, with D maybe TRBD2 (5 bases). Trimming shortened V by 4 bases and J by 5 bases, and 29 bases separated the two germline ends. CDR3 length equals 19 residues. The germline V gene encodes CDR1 SGHDN and CDR2 FVKESK. The CDR3 DNA reads as TGTGCCAGCAGCCTCAAGCCGTGGGGTCAGGAGGTTTATATGGAGACCCAGTACTTC. Amino acids: CASSLKPWGQEVYMETQYF.

This chain links TRBV6-5 with TRBJ1-1; no firm D call. This CDR3 is 15 amino acids long. V was cut by 2 bases and J by 4 bases, with 14 bases left in between. The V gene's germline CDR1 is MNHEY and CDR2 SVGAGI. The CDR3 reads CASSYGLVSVTEAFF. The CDR3 DNA sequence: TGTGCCAGCAGTTACGGACTGGTGTCAGTCACTGAAGCTTTCTTT.

The genes are TRBV7-9 and TRBJ2-5; 12 bases are shared with TRBD1. V dropped 4 bases and J dropped 4; count of bases not matched to a gene: 4. The CDR3 loop spans 15 amino acids. Germline V gene lookup returns CDR1 SEHNR and CDR2 FQNEAQ (reference sequence). The CDR3 protein is CASSSGQGAGETQYF. The CDR3 DNA reads TGTGCCAGCAGCTCGGGACAGGGGGCGGGAGAGACCCAGTACTTC. The whole variable domain, filled in from reference TRBV7-9 and TRBJ2-5, reads DTGVSQNPRHKITKRGQNVTFRCDPISEHNRLYWYRQTLGQGPEFLTYFQNEAQLEKSRLLSDRFSAERPKGSFSTLEIQRTEQGDSAMYLCASSSGQGAGETQYFGPGTRLLVL.

The V and J genes are TRBV6-6 and TRBJ1-1; 7 bases line up with TRBD1. V gave up 2 bases and J gave up 7 bases; unmatched junction bases: 1. CDR1 is MNHNY, CDR2 SVGAGI, per germline (reference sequence). The CDR3 is 12 amino acids. The CDR3 loop reads CASSYPGGEAFF. CDR3 sequence (DNA): TGTGCCAGCAGTTACCCAGGGGGTGAAGCTTTCTTT.

This chain connects TRBV7-2 to TRBJ2-3; 9 positions match TRBD2. The CDR3 extends over 15 amino acids. Germline lookup yields CDR1 SGHTA and CDR2 FQGNSA. The V gene end was trimmed by 5 bases and the J gene end by 2 bases; junction bases not matched to a gene: 5. The CDR3 DNA follows: TGTGCCAGCAGCCCTCTAGCGGGGTTCACAGATACGCAGTATTTT. It specifies CASSPLAGFTDTQYF.

This clone has a single count. This chain links TRBV21-1 with TRBJ2-7; no check of the table's D call, TRBD2, against the DNA was made. TRBV21-1 is described as a pseudogene. This CDR3 spans 17 amino acids. This chain's CDR3 is CASSKGPPSGHTYEQYV. For the CDR3, the DNA is TGTGCCAGCAGCAAAGGTCCACCTAGCGGGCATACCTACGAGCAGTACGTC.

The chain recombines TRBV7-9 with TRBJ2-1; 11 bases line up with TRBD2. CDR1 is SEHNR and CDR2 is FQNEAQ in the germline V gene (reference sequence). Unmatched junction bases numbered 2, after V lost 0 bases and J lost 7 bases. The CDR3 runs 15 residues. The CDR3 is CASSLASGRANEQFF. The CDR3 DNA is TGTGCCAGCAGCTTAGCTAGCGGGAGGGCAAATGAGCAGTTCTTC.

J is TRBJ1-2 and V is TRBV7-3; weak D call: TRBD1 (6 bases). Looked up from germline, CDR1 is SGHTA and CDR2 is FQGTGA. The V end was cut by 3 bases, the J end by 8 bases, with 13 bases between. This CDR3 comprises 13 residues. For the CDR3, the DNA is TGTGCCAGCAGCTTTGGGGGCCTGGGCGGCTACACCTTC. Amino acid sequence: CASSFGGLGGYTF.

The CDR3 protein is CASSRLASGEQYF. The CDR3 DNA sequence: TGTGCCAGCAGCCGACTAGCGTCGGGTGAGCAGTACTTC. This chain joins TRBV28 and TRBJ2-7; 8 bases align to TRBD2. The trim removed 6 bases at V and 7 bases at J, leaving 8 bases unmatched. Germline V CDR1 and CDR2: MDHEN, SYDVKM. The CDR3 is 13 amino acids.

The V call is TRBV4-2, the J call TRBJ1-6; tentatively, D is TRBD1 (5 bases). The V and J ends lost 7 bases and 9 bases respectively, with 25 bases between them. The CDR3 sequence is 17 residues long. The V gene's germline CDR1 is LGHNA and CDR2 YNFKEQ. CDR3 sequence reads: CASNKMGGSLRSSPLHF. Here the CDR3 DNA reads TGTGCCAGCAATAAAATGGGGGGTAGTCTAAGAAGTTCACCCCTCCACTTT.

This sequence joins TRBV27 and TRBJ1-6; no definite D call. CDR1 is MNHEY, CDR2 SMNVEV, per germline (reference sequence). V shed 3 bases and J shed 7 bases, with 10 bases lying between them. CDR3 size: 14 residues. The CDR3 DNA reads as TGTGCCAGCAGTTTTTTTGCGGCCAATTCACCCCTCCACTTT. This translates into CASSFFAANSPLHF.